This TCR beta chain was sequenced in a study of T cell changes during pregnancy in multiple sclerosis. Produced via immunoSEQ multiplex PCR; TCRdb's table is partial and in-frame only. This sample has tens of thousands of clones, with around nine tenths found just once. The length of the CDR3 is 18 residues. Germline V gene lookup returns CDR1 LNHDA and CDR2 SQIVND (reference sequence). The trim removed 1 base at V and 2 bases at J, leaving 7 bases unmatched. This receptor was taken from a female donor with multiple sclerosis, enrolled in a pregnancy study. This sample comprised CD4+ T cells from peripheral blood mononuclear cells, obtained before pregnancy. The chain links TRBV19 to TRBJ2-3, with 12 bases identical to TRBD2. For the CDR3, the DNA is TGTGCCAGTAGTATAGCGACTAGCGGGGGCGGCCTCACAGATACGCAGTATTTT. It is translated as CASSIATSGGGLTDTQYF. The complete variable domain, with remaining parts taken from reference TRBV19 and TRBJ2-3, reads DGGITQSPKYLFRKEGQNVTLSCEQNLNHDAMYWYRQDPGQGLRLIYYSQIVNDFQKGDIAEGYSVSREKKESFPLTVTSAQKNPTAFYLCASSIATSGGGLTDTQYFGPGTRLTVL.